This is a list of T cell receptor beta chains from one sample in a study of cytomegalovirus exposure and HLA in healthy donors. The protocol was immunoSEQ multiplex PCR, while the TCRdb copy is restricted to in-frame clones and leaves out a portion. The repertoire has 150,000 to 180,000 clones, around 82% of them found once; the top ten carry 6.6%. Sequencing input: PBMCs. The receptors here all came from a woman aged 45-60 years in good health and CMV-seropositive. Each CDR3 is given with its conserved first and last residue. Each record gives: V gene, CDR3 length, clone size, J gene, D gene, CDR3 DNA, CDR3 protein. A D gene is named only where the DNA matches it firmly. For some rows the clone size is stated as once, few or many, or as a class when expanded; others skip it.

v_gene: TRBV9
len: 17
abundance: .
j_gene: TRBJ2-3
d_gene: .
CDR3nt: TGTGCCAGCAGCGTAGCAGTGCCGGGAACTAGCACAGATACGCAGTATTTT
CDR3aa: CASSVAVPGTSTDTQYF

v_gene: TRBV11-2
len: 14
abundance: .
j_gene: TRBJ1-5
d_gene: .
CDR3nt: TGTGCCAGCAGCTTAGGGGCAGGAAATCAGCCCCAGCATTTT
CDR3aa: CASSLGAGNQPQHF

v_gene: TRBV10-3
len: 14
abundance: .
j_gene: TRBJ2-5
d_gene: .
CDR3nt: TGTGCCTCGTACCCCGGGACACCCCTACGAGAGCAGTACTTC
CDR3aa: CASYPGTPLREQYF

v_gene: TRBV6-5
len: 15
abundance: .
j_gene: TRBJ2-7
d_gene: TRBD2
CDR3nt: TGTGCCAGCAGTTACCCTAGCGGGGTTCGGTACGAGCAGTACTTC
CDR3aa: CASSYPSGVRYEQYF

v_gene: TRBV28
len: 15
abundance: .
j_gene: TRBJ1-1
d_gene: .
CDR3nt: TGTGCCAGCAGCGTCACGTCGGGGGTAGGGACTGAAGCTTTCTTT
CDR3aa: CASSVTSGVGTEAFF

v_gene: TRBV19
len: 14
abundance: once
j_gene: TRBJ1-1
d_gene: .
CDR3nt: TGTGCCAGCCGACAGGACTGGCCTAGCACTGAAGCTTTCTTT
CDR3aa: CASRQDWPSTEAFF

v_gene: TRBV7-2
len: 14
abundance: .
j_gene: TRBJ1-2
d_gene: TRBD1
CDR3nt: TGTGCCAGCAGCCAGGACAGGGGGCTAAATGGCTACACCTTC
CDR3aa: CASSQDRGLNGYTF

v_gene: TRBV15
len: 14
abundance: .
j_gene: TRBJ2-7
d_gene: .
CDR3nt: TGTGCCACCAGCAGAGATAGGACAGCCTACGAGCAGTACTTC
CDR3aa: CATSRDRTAYEQYF

v_gene: TRBV29-1
len: 11
abundance: .
j_gene: TRBJ2-7
d_gene: .
CDR3nt: TGCAGCGTTGACAGGGGTGTAGAGCAGTACTTC
CDR3aa: CSVDRGVEQYF

v_gene: TRBV11-2
len: 17
abundance: .
j_gene: TRBJ2-3
d_gene: TRBD1
CDR3nt: TGTGCCAGCAGCTGGCCCCGACAGGGGGCTAGCACAGATACGCAGTATTTT
CDR3aa: CASSWPRQGASTDTQYF

v_gene: TRBV7-3
len: 15
abundance: .
j_gene: TRBJ2-2
d_gene: TRBD2
CDR3nt: TGTGCCAGCAGTCCCGGGACTACCCACACCGGGGAGCTGTTTTTT
CDR3aa: CASSPGTTHTGELFF

v_gene: TRBV7-9
len: 13
abundance: .
j_gene: TRBJ2-5
d_gene: .
CDR3nt: TGTGCCAGCAGCTCCCGTTACCAAGAGACCCAGTACTTC
CDR3aa: CASSSRYQETQYF

v_gene: TRBV6-5
len: 15
abundance: .
j_gene: TRBJ1-2
d_gene: TRBD1
CDR3nt: TGTGCCAGCAGTTACGACACAGGGGGTAACTATGGCTACACCTTC
CDR3aa: CASSYDTGGNYGYTF

v_gene: TRBV11-2
len: 15
abundance: .
j_gene: TRBJ1-6
d_gene: .
CDR3nt: TGTGCCAGCAGCCAGACCTCTCGGGGAAATTCACCCCTCCACTTT
CDR3aa: CASSQTSRGNSPLHF

v_gene: TRBV4-3
len: 15
abundance: .
j_gene: TRBJ1-1
d_gene: .
CDR3nt: TGCGCCAGCAGCCAAGATGTGGGAGGTTTGACTGAAGCTTTCTTT
CDR3aa: CASSQDVGGLTEAFF

v_gene: TRBV19
len: 19
abundance: few
j_gene: TRBJ1-4
d_gene: TRBD1
CDR3nt: TGTGCCAGTAGGGGGGACAGGAACCTCGCTTTTGCAACTAATGAAAAACTGTTTTTT
CDR3aa: CASRGDRNLAFATNEKLFF

v_gene: TRBV6-6
len: 13
abundance: .
j_gene: TRBJ2-1
d_gene: TRBD2
CDR3nt: TGTGCCAGCAGTTGGCGGGGGGGAAATGAGCAGTTCTTC
CDR3aa: CASSWRGGNEQFF

v_gene: TRBV4-2
len: 13
abundance: .
j_gene: TRBJ1-6
d_gene: .
CDR3nt: TGTGCCAGCAGCCAAGTCCAGAATTCACCCCTCCACTTT
CDR3aa: CASSQVQNSPLHF

v_gene: TRBV5-1
len: 14
abundance: .
j_gene: TRBJ1-4
d_gene: .
CDR3nt: TGCGCCAGCAGCTTGGGAGATTCTAATGAAAAACTGTTTTTT
CDR3aa: CASSLGDSNEKLFF

v_gene: TRBV4-3
len: 17
abundance: .
j_gene: TRBJ2-2
d_gene: .
CDR3nt: TGCGCCAGCAGCCAAGGAGTCGGGGGAACTGGGACCGGGGAGCTGTTTTTT
CDR3aa: CASSQGVGGTGTGELFF

v_gene: TRBV6-1
len: 15
abundance: .
j_gene: TRBJ2-3
d_gene: TRBD1
CDR3nt: TGTGCCAGCATGAGGACAGGGGGGAACACAGATACGCAGTATTTT
CDR3aa: CASMRTGGNTDTQYF

v_gene: TRBV9
len: 14
abundance: .
j_gene: TRBJ2-7
d_gene: TRBD1
CDR3nt: TGTGCCAGCAGCCCCCGGACAGGGGGGTACGAGCAGTACTTC
CDR3aa: CASSPRTGGYEQYF

v_gene: TRBV6-6
len: 14
abundance: .
j_gene: TRBJ1-1
d_gene: .
CDR3nt: TGTGCCAGCAGTTACTCCCCAGGGCGCACTGAAGCTTTCTTT
CDR3aa: CASSYSPGRTEAFF

v_gene: TRBV7-2
len: 15
abundance: .
j_gene: TRBJ2-1
d_gene: .
CDR3nt: TGTGCCAGCAGCTTTAGTGGAGGGTCCTACAATGAGCAGTTCTTC
CDR3aa: CASSFSGGSYNEQFF

v_gene: TRBV5-1
len: 15
abundance: .
j_gene: TRBJ2-5
d_gene: TRBD2
CDR3nt: TGCGCCAGCAGCATGAGTACGGGGGGCCAAGAGACCCAGTACTTC
CDR3aa: CASSMSTGGQETQYF

v_gene: TRBV6-1
len: 11
abundance: few
j_gene: TRBJ2-7
d_gene: .
CDR3nt: TGTGCCAGCAGTCCCGCCTACGAGCAGTACTTC
CDR3aa: CASSPAYEQYF

v_gene: TRBV5-1
len: 15
abundance: .
j_gene: TRBJ2-1
d_gene: TRBD1
CDR3nt: TGCGCCAGCAGCTTGGCGGGGACAGTCGCTAATGAGCAGTTCTTC
CDR3aa: CASSLAGTVANEQFF

v_gene: TRBV18
len: 14
abundance: few
j_gene: TRBJ2-7
d_gene: .
CDR3nt: TGTGCCAGCTCTCCTACGACAGCGATGAAGGAGCAGTACTTC
CDR3aa: CASSPTTAMKEQYF

v_gene: TRBV9
len: 13
abundance: .
j_gene: TRBJ2-7
d_gene: .
CDR3nt: TGTGCCAGCAGCGCGGGGGAGTCCTACGAGCAGTACTTC
CDR3aa: CASSAGESYEQYF

v_gene: TRBV14
len: 13
abundance: .
j_gene: TRBJ1-2
d_gene: .
CDR3nt: TGTGCCAGCAGCCTGGGGCTTAACTATGGCTACACCTTC
CDR3aa: CASSLGLNYGYTF

v_gene: TRBV5-8
len: 12
abundance: .
j_gene: TRBJ1-1
d_gene: .
CDR3nt: TGTGCCAGCAGCTTGGCCGTGACTGAAGCTTTCTTT
CDR3aa: CASSLAVTEAFF

v_gene: TRBV6-1
len: 17
abundance: .
j_gene: TRBJ1-2
d_gene: .
CDR3nt: TGTGCCAGCAGTGAGTGGGAGCTTAAGGCTACTAACTATGGCTACACCTTC
CDR3aa: CASSEWELKATNYGYTF

v_gene: TRBV21-1
len: 12
abundance: once
j_gene: TRBJ2-1
d_gene: .
CDR3nt: TGTGCCAGCAGCAAGCAGGTAAATGAGCAGTTCTTC
CDR3aa: CASSKQVNEQFF

v_gene: TRBV19
len: 14
abundance: .
j_gene: TRBJ1-1
d_gene: TRBD1
CDR3nt: TGTGCCAGCCGGGACAGGGGCATGAACACTGAAGCTTTCTTT
CDR3aa: CASRDRGMNTEAFF

v_gene: TRBV5-1
len: 16
abundance: .
j_gene: TRBJ2-1
d_gene: TRBD1
CDR3nt: TGCGCCAGCAGCTTGGGGGACAGGGGTCGATGGGATGAGCAGTTCTTC
CDR3aa: CASSLGDRGRWDEQFF

v_gene: TRBV9
len: 13
abundance: once
j_gene: TRBJ2-2
d_gene: .
CDR3nt: TGTGCCAGCACCGCGTTTGAGAACGGGGAGCTGTTTTTT
CDR3aa: CASTAFENGELFF

v_gene: TRBV6-5
len: 11
abundance: .
j_gene: TRBJ2-7
d_gene: .
CDR3nt: TGTGCCAGCAGTTACGGGGGGGAGCAGTACTTC
CDR3aa: CASSYGGEQYF